The T cell receptor beta chain under discussion was sequenced for a study of cytomegalovirus exposure and HLA in healthy donors. Looking at the study overall: From donors who were HLA-typed, an early data release held around 80 million unique TCRs. General study points: Per a later analysis, 15,000 to 20,000 TCR beta sequences showed association with HLA alleles at 0.05 false discovery rate. Researchers catalogued 164 TCR beta chains as cytomegalovirus-associated. The authors judged a highly shared variant cluster likely a sequencing artifact.

This CDR3 is built from 12 residues. From germline, CDR1 is MNHEY and CDR2 SMNVEV (reference sequence). V lost 6 bases to trimming and J lost 8 bases, with 13 bases between them. A few counts support this clone. Antigen unknown. This PCR relied on a set of 60 Vbeta primers and 13 Jbeta primers. The data were produced by immunoSEQ multiplex PCR, yet TCRdb's version contains in-frame clones alone and is incomplete. The sample includes 100,000 to 150,000 clones, 17% of them seen just once. Sequencing input: PBMCs. The receptor was isolated from a female donor in good health and CMV-seropositive. The chain uses TRBV27 and TRBJ1-2, with no clear D. CDR3 coding DNA: TGTGCCAGCAGGACGGGGAGTCTCGGCTACACCTTC. Protein sequence: CASRTGSLGYTF.